Listed below are T cell receptor beta chains from one sample, sequenced in a study of shared clonotypes between healthy human individuals. Sequenced by immunoSEQ multiplex PCR; TCRdb stores in-frame clones only, minus some. The sample has roughly 530,000 clones, 90% to 97% seen once. The sample comprised naive CD4+ T cells sorted from blood. Source of these receptors: a woman between 25 and 40 years old in good health. CDR3s include the opening cysteine and the closing phenylalanine or tryptophan. A D gene is named only where the DNA matches it firmly. Expanded clones are given a class, and other clones once, few, many or no size at all.

.,TRBV10-3,.,TRBJ2-7,TGTGCCATCAGTGAGTCGACGCGAGAAAGCTCCTACGAGCAGTACTTC,CAISESTRESSYEQYF
.,TRBV27,.,TRBJ2-2,TGTGCCAGCAGTGTAGACAGGTTTCCCTTTAACACCGGGGAGCTGTTTTTT,CASSVDRFPFNTGELFF
.,TRBV4-2,TRBD2,TRBJ2-7,TGTGCCAGCAGCCAGTTGAGCGGGGGAGGCTACGAGCAGTACTTC,CASSQLSGGGYEQYF
.,TRBV13,TRBD1,TRBJ1-3,TGTGCCAGCAGCACCCCGACAGGGGGAGAACCAGGAAACACCATATATTTT,CASSTPTGGEPGNTIYF
.,TRBV5-5,TRBD1,TRBJ2-1,TGTGCCAGCAGTGGACAGGGGTCCTACAATGAGCAGTTCTTC,CASSGQGSYNEQFF
.,TRBV29-1,.,TRBJ2-7,TGCAGCGTTCGCGAGTTGGGGGACGAGCAGTACTTC,CSVRELGDEQYF
.,TRBV2,.,TRBJ1-5,TGTGCCAGCAGCAAAGAAGGGACGGTTAATCAGCCCCAGCATTTT,CASSKEGTVNQPQHF
.,TRBV5-1,TRBD1,TRBJ2-7,TGCGCCAGCAGCTATTACGGGACAGTAAACTACGAGCAGTACTTC,CASSYYGTVNYEQYF
.,TRBV7-9,.,TRBJ2-7,TGTGCCAGCAGCTTAGGAGCCAGTTCCTACGAGCAGTACTTC,CASSLGASSYEQYF
.,TRBV6-6,TRBD2,TRBJ2-1,TGTGCCAGCTGCGTGCGGGAGGATGAGCAGTTCTTC,CASCVREDEQFF
.,TRBV5-1,.,TRBJ2-7,TGCGCCAGCAGCTTGGTCGGACAACGCTCCTACGAGCAGTACTTC,CASSLVGQRSYEQYF
.,TRBV28,TRBD1,TRBJ1-2,TGTGCCAGCAGTTGGGGACAGGCAGGGGATGGCTACACCTTC,CASSWGQAGDGYTF
.,TRBV27,TRBD2,TRBJ2-7,TGTGCCAGCAGTCAACTAGCGGGAAGCGGCGAGCAGTACTTC,CASSQLAGSGEQYF
.,TRBV4-1,.,TRBJ2-7,TGCGCCAGCAGCCAAGTCTTTCTAGGGGGTCGGTACGGCTACGAGCAGTACTTC,CASSQVFLGGRYGYEQYF
.,TRBV20-1,.,TRBJ1-2,TGCAGTGCTAGAGGGGACGGCTACACCTTC,CSARGDGYTF
once,TRBV25-1,TRBD1,TRBJ1-6,TGTGCCAGCAGCCCGACAGGGGGCTTGTCAGAATCACCCCTCCACTTT,CASSPTGGLSESPLHF
.,TRBV28,TRBD1,TRBJ1-1,TGTGCCAGCAGTTTACTCGATCGGACAGGGGAGGTAGCTTTCTTT,CASSLLDRTGEVAFF
.,TRBV5-1,.,TRBJ2-7,TGCGCCAGCAGCGTCCGGGACACCAACTACGAGCAGTACTTC,CASSVRDTNYEQYF
.,TRBV7-9,TRBD2,TRBJ2-2,TGTGCCAGCAGCTTACGCCCTAGCGGGAGGGACACCGGGGAGCTGTTTTTT,CASSLRPSGRDTGELFF
.,TRBV5-1,.,TRBJ1-1,TGCGCCCGTCGACCACAGGGAACGGCCACTGAAGCTTTCTTT,CARRPQGTATEAFF
once,TRBV10-3,.,TRBJ2-5,TGTGCCATTGGTCAGGGGCCGGAGACCCAGTACTTC,CAIGQGPETQYF
.,TRBV7-8,.,TRBJ2-7,TGTGCCAGCAGCCCGCGGAGCTCCTACGAGCAGTACTTC,CASSPRSSYEQYF
.,TRBV19,TRBD2,TRBJ2-2,TGTGCCAGTAGTCCCCGAGGGCTAGCGGGAGACACCGGGGAGCTGTTTTTT,CASSPRGLAGDTGELFF
.,TRBV29-1,.,TRBJ1-3,TGCAGCGTTGGTGAGTACAGTCAGGCATATTTT,CSVGEYSQAYF
.,TRBV7-2,.,TRBJ2-1,TGTGCCAGCAGCTTAGGGCCCATGCCTGAGCAGTTCTTC,CASSLGPMPEQFF
.,TRBV6-5,.,TRBJ1-2,TGTGCCAGCATCCCCAGGGGTCAGCGGGGCGGCTACACCTTC,CASIPRGQRGGYTF
.,TRBV21-1,.,TRBJ2-7,TGTGCCAGCAGCTCGCGACTAGCCCAAAGCTCCTACGAGCAGTACTTC,CASSSRLAQSSYEQYF
.,TRBV30,.,TRBJ1-3,TGTGCCTGGAGAGAACCGCCTGGAAACACCATATATTTT,CAWREPPGNTIYF
.,TRBV7-9,.,TRBJ1-1,TGTGCCAGCAGCTTAGAGGCGAACACTGAAGCTTTCTTT,CASSLEANTEAFF
.,TRBV28,.,TRBJ1-2,TGTGCCACCACGACAGGTTATGGCTACACCTTC,CATTTGYGYTF
.,TRBV28,TRBD1,TRBJ1-4,TGTGCCAGCAGTCCGGGACAGACTAATGAAAAACTGTTTTTT,CASSPGQTNEKLFF